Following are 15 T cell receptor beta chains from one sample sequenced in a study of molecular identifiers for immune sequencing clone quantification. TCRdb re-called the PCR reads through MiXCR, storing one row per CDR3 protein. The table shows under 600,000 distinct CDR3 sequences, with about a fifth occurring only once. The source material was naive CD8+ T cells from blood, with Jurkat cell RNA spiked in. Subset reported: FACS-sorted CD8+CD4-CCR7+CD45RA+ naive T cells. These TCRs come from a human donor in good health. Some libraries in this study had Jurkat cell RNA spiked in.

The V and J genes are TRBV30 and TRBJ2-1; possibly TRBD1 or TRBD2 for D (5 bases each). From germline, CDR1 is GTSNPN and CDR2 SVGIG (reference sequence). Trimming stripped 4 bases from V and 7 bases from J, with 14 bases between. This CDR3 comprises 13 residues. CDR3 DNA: TGTGCCTGGACCCATATTGAGGGGAATGAGCAGTTCTTC. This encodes CAWTHIEGNEQFF.

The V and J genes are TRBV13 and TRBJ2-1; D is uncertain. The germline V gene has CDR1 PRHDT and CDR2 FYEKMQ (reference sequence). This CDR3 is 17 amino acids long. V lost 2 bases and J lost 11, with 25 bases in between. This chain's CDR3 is CASSLNLLGTVSSKQFF. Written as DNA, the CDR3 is TGTGCCAGCAGCTTAAATCTTCTGGGTACTGTGTCTTCGAAGCAGTTCTTC.

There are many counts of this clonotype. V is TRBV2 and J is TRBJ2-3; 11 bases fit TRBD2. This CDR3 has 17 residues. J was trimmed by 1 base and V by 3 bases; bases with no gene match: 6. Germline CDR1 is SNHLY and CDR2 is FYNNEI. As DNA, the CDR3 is TGTGCCAGCAGTGATGAGGAACTAGCGGGGGGCACAGATACGCAGTATTTT. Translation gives CASSDEELAGGTDTQYF. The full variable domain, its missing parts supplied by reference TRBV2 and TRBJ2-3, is EPEVTQTPSHQVTQMGQEVILRCVPISNHLYFYWYRQILGQKVEFLVSFYNNEISEKSEIFDDQFSVERPDGSNFTLKIRSTKLEDSAMYFCASSDEELAGGTDTQYFGPGTRLTVL.

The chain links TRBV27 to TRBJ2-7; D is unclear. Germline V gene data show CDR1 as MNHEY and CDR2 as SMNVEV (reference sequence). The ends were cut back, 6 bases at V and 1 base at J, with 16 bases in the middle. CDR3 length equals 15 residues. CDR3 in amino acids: CASSPYRTGSYEQYF. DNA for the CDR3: TGTGCCAGCAGCCCCTATAGGACGGGTTCCTACGAGCAGTACTTC.

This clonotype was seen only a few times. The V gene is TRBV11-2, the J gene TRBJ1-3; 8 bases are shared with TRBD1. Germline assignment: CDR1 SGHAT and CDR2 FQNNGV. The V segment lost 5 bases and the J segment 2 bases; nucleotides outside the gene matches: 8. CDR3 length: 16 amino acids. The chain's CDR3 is CASSPTGVQTGNTIYF. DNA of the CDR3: TGTGCCAGCAGCCCGACAGGGGTTCAGACTGGAAACACCATATATTTT.

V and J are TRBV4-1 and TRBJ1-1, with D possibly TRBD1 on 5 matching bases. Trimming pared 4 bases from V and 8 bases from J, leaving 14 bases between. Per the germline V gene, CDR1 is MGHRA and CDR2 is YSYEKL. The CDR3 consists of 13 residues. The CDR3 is CASSRPLGTEAFF. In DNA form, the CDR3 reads TGCGCCAGCAGCCGGCCTCTAGGGACCGAAGCTTTCTTT.

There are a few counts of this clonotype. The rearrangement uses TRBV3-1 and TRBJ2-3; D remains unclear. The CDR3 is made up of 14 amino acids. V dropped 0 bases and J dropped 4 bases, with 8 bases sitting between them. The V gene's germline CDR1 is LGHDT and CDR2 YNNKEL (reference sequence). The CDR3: CASSQDEGPDTQYF. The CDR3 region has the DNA TGTGCCAGCAGCCAAGATGAAGGGCCAGATACGCAGTATTTT.

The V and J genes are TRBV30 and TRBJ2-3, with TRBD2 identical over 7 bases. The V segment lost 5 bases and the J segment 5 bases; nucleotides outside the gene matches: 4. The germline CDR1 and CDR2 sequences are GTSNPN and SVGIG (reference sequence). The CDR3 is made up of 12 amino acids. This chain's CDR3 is CAWGGDGDTQYF. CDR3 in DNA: TGTGCCTGGGGGGGGGATGGAGATACGCAGTATTTT.

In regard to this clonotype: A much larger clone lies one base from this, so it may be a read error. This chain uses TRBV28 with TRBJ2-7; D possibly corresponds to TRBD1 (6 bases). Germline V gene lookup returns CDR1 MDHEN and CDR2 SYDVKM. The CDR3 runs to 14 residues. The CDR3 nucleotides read TGTGCCGGCAGAGTGACAGGTACCTCCTACGAGCAGTACTTC. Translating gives CAGRVTGTSYEQYF. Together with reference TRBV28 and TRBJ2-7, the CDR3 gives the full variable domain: DVKVTQSSRYLVKRTGEKVFLECVQDMDHENMFWYRQDPGLGLRLIYFSYDVKMKEKGDIPEGYSVSREKKERFSLILESASTNQTSMYLCAGRVTGTSYEQYFGPGTRLTVT.

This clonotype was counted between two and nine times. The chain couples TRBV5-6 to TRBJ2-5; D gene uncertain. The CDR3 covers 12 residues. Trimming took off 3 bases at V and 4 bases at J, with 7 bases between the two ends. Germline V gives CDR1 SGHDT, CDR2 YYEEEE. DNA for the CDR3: TGTGCCAGCAGCTCGGATCCAGAGACCCAGTACTTC. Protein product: CASSSDPETQYF.

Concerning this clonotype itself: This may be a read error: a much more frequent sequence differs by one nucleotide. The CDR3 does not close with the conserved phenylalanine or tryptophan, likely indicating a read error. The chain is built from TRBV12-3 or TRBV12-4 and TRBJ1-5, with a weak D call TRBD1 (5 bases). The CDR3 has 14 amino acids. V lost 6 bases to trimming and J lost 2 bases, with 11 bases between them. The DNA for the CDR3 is TGTGCCAGCAGCCACGCGGGGGGCAATCAGCCCCAGCATTCT. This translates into CASSHAGGNQPQHS.

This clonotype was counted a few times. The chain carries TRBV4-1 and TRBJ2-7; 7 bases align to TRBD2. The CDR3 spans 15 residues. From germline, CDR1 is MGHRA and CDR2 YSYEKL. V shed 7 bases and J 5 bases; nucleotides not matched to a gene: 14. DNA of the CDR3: TGCGCCAGCAACCTCGCCTGGGCTAGCGGCGACGAGCAGTACTTC. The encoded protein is CASNLAWASGDEQYF.

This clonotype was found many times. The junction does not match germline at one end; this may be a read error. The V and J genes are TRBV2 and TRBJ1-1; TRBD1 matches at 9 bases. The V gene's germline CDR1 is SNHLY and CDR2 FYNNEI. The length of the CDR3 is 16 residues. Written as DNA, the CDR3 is TGTGCCAGCAGTGAAGAGGACAGGGGTCTGGGCACTGAAGTTTTCTTT. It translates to CASSEEDRGLGTEVFF.

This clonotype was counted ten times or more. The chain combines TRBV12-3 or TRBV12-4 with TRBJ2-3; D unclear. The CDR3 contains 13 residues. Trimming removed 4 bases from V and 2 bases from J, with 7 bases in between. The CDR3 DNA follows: TGTGCCAGCAGTTCGGCAGCCACAGATACGCAGTATTTT. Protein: CASSSAATDTQYF.

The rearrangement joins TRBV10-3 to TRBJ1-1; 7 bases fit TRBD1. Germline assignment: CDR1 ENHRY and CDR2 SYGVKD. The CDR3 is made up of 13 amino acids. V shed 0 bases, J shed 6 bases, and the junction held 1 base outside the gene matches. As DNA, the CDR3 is TGTGCCATCAGTGAGTCGCAGGGGGCTGAAGCTTTCTTT. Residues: CAISESQGAEAFF.